The text below deals with one TCR beta chain. V gave up 0 bases and J gave up 4 bases, with 13 bases separating them. Germline V gene sequence: CDR1 LNHNV, CDR2 YYDKDF (reference sequence). The CDR3 extends over 15 amino acids. This sample is part of a study of blood T cell repertoires in COVID-19. Sequenced by immunoSEQ multiplex PCR; TCRdb stores in-frame clones only, minus some. Of approximately 300,000 clones detected, 80% to 90% appear once; the ten largest clones hold roughly 4%. The clonotype originates from a woman in her thirties who had recovered from COVID-19. Specimen: PBMCs or T cells enriched from blood (not recorded which). This chain uses TRBV15 with TRBJ2-7; D perhaps matches TRBD2 (6 bases). CDR3 amino acids: CATSRDRVGGYEQYF. For the CDR3, the DNA is TGTGCCACCAGCAGAGATAGAGTCGGGGGATACGAGCAGTACTTC.